This T cell receptor beta chain comes out of a study of T cell responses to AZD1222 COVID-19 vaccine (dated by TCRdb to the early 2020s). Regarding the complete study: TCR sequencing covered 233 trial participants: 207 given two doses of AZD1222 and 26 given two doses of MenACWY control vaccine. Enrollment into the trials was organized by age into subgroups of 18-55, 56-69 and 70-plus years, and those subgroups contained roughly 150, 30 and 60 TCR-sequenced participants, respectively.

This clone was seen only once. Its antigen is still unknown. Base qualities are missing; no much larger clone stands one base away. Reading the label with the study, this specimen's time point is: about 28 days (+/-7) after the second vaccine dose. AZD1222 recipients with second doses at about 4 weeks or about 12 weeks were pooled, because spike-specific TCR depth and breadth did not differ between schedules. The vaccinee samples were drawn from two UK trials, COV001 and COV002, one of which was a single-blind randomized controlled phase 2/3 trial testing AZD1222 (ChAdOx1 nCoV-19) in healthy adults. For TCRbeta chain sequencing, PBMC samples from trial participants were taken at day 0 and at day 28 after the second dose. The CDR3 regions of human TCRbeta chains were analyzed by immunosequencing. Per the source publication's procedure: Repertoire TCRs were matched against a reference library of SARS-CoV-2-specific TCRs generated with the MIRA antigen-specificity platform. Breadth meant the fraction of unique TCRs that were SARS-CoV-2-associated, whereas depth meant the fraction of total T cells that were SARS-CoV-2-associated. Each spike-specific TCR was assigned to its reactive spike region and to a CD4 or CD8 class using the MIRA data. Log10-transformed breadth and depth values were compared by one-way ANOVA with Sidak's multiple comparisons tests. In its TCRdb copy, this immuneACCESS table keeps in-frame sequences only and misses some clones. Where compared with another copy, unresolved V genes explain less than half of these, and the others have no known cause. The D gene and trimming were derived from the DNA, and the V and J assignments and clone size from that table. The sample contains about 160,000 clones, approximately 94% of them found a single time. Under 6% of the sample lies in the top ten.

Sequences LGHDT (CDR1) and YNNKEL (CDR2) are obtained from the germline V gene (reference sequence). From V the trimming removes 3 bases and from J it removes 1 base, while the gene matches leave 0 bases of the junction unaccounted for. The CDR3 has 14 amino acids, counting the end cysteine and phenylalanine. This entry keeps only the CDR3 DNA: 42 bases, framed from base 1. The research as a whole found: Vaccine-associated CD4 TCRs spanned the whole spike protein, with dominant responses in regions 160-218 and 743-854. Epitopes outside the regions mutated in the B.1.351 and B.1.1.7 variants were reportedly recognized by nearly half of the unique spike-specific TCRs. In the small 56-69-year group, the increase in depth fell short of significance, most likely because of low power. A significant rise in spike-specific TCR breadth and depth was observed after two AZD1222 doses relative to day 0 and relative to MenACWY recipients. Conclusions about previously exposed vaccinees were limited because only a handful of AZD1222 recipients were SARS-CoV-2 seropositive at baseline. Because no day 14 peak-response samples were available, the repertoires could be characterized only after the peak T cell response. Most participants were white British and females outnumbered males, and the authors suggested that clonal diversity may have been underestimated.

This chain joins TRBV3-1 (or the pseudogene TRBV3-2) to TRBJ2-3, with 8 bases in between that match TRBD2. The source was peripheral blood, collected 28 days after the second AZD1222 dose. The sequence came from an adult who received the AZD1222 COVID-19 vaccine. The CDR3 in this case is CASSHSGGTDTQYF. The nucleotide sequence reads as follows: TGTGCCAGCAGCCATAGCGGGGGCACAGATACGCAGTATTTT.